This T cell receptor (beta chain) appears in the sequencing data of a study of cytomegalovirus exposure and HLA in healthy donors. On the study more broadly: Out of 150 million to 200 million T cells, an earlier analysis found around 120 million unique TCR beta sequences in total.

Study-wide results and caveats: Being productive about 90% or about 30% of the time was typical of most TCR beta V segments in an earlier analysis. Equally common other TCR beta chains were less clonally expanded than HLA-associated ones, a later analysis found. Accurate prediction of HLA-A and HLA-B alleles (for most subjects) was reportedly achieved from TCR beta sequences.

Of note for this clone: Its antigen is unknown.

CDR1 is SNHLY and CDR2 is FYNNEI in the germline V gene. The V segment lost 6 bases and the J segment 5 bases; nucleotides outside the gene matches: 10. This CDR3 spans 15 amino acids. PCR was performed using 60 Vbeta and 13 Jbeta primers. TCRdb's copy holds only in-frame clones and misses some; the assay was immunoSEQ multiplex PCR. The sample records 120,000 or so clones, over 80% being singletons. V gene TRBV2 combines with J gene TRBJ1-1, with 9 positions matching TRBD1. Sequencing input: PBMCs. The sequence was collected from a man between 18 and 35 years old in good health and CMV-seropositive. In DNA, the CDR3 is TGTGCCAGCAGCTCGGGACAGGGACCGTATACTGAAGCTTTCTTT. Its protein product is CASSSGQGPYTEAFF.